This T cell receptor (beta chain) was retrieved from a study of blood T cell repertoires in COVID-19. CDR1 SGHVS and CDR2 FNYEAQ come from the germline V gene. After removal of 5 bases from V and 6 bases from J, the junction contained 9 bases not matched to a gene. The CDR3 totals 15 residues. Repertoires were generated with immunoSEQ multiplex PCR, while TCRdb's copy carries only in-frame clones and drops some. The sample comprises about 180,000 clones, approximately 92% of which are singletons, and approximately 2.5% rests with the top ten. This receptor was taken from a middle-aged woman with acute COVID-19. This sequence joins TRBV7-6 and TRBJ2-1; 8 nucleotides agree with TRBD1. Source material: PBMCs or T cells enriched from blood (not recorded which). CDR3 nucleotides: TGTGCCAGCAGCCTCAATCAGGACAGGGTCAATGAGCAGTTCTTC. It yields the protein CASSLNQDRVNEQFF.